The 32 T cell receptor beta chains given below trace back to one sample, sequenced in a study of shared clonotypes between healthy human individuals. TCRdb's copy holds only in-frame clones and misses some; the assay was immunoSEQ multiplex PCR. The repertoire includes millions of clones, around 90% of them detected once, and roughly 0.13% sits in the top ten. Sequencing was carried out using naive CD4+ T cells sorted from blood. The subset denotes: CD45RA+ positively selected. Receptors originate from a man younger than 30 in good health.

The J gene is TRBJ2-3, the V gene TRBV7-3; D is perhaps TRBD2 (7 bases). The germline V and J ends were trimmed by 5 bases and 1 base, with 16 bases remaining between them. The CDR3 is 16 residues long. Germline-derived CDR1 and CDR2 are SGHTA and FQGTGA. Here the CDR3 DNA reads TGTGCCAGCAGCCCTAGGGGGGGATGGGGCACAGATACGCAGTATTTT. This gives the protein CASSPRGGWGTDTQYF.

J is TRBJ1-1 and V is TRBV29-1, with 7 bases that match TRBD1. CDR1 and CDR2 from the germline V gene are SQVTM and ANQGSEA. CDR3 length equals 14 residues. Losses at the gene ends were 5 bases for V and 5 bases for J; bases not matched to a gene: 11. The CDR3 loop is CSVSGRQGITEAFF. For the CDR3, the DNA is TGCAGCGTTTCGGGGAGACAGGGAATAACTGAAGCTTTCTTT.

The V call is TRBV6-1, the J call TRBJ1-2; D gene uncertain. CDR1 and CDR2 from the germline V gene are MNHNS and SASEGT. The CDR3 loop spans 13 amino acids. V gave up 6 bases and J gave up 3 bases, with 11 bases separating them. Here the CDR3 DNA reads TGTGCCAGCAGAGGTAGTAGCCACTATGGCTACACCTTC. Translated, it gives CASRGSSHYGYTF.

Concerning this clone: The sample holds other DNA sequences that translate to the same CDR3. This chain links TRBV18 with TRBJ2-7; a weak D match, TRBD2 (6 bases). V gave up 3 bases and J gave up 3 bases, with 9 bases separating them. The CDR3 loop spans 13 amino acids. Per the germline V gene, CDR1 is KGHSH and CDR2 is LQKENI. The chain's CDR3 is CASSPSGSYEQYF. Here the CDR3 DNA reads TGTGCCAGCTCACCTTCCGGGAGCTACGAGCAGTACTTC.

This chain connects TRBV6-6 to TRBJ2-1; 9 nucleotides match TRBD2. V was pared by 6 bases and J by 4 bases, with 4 bases of the junction left unmatched. CDR3 length: 14 amino acids. Germline-derived CDR1 and CDR2 are MNHNY and SVGAGI (reference sequence). The CDR3 DNA sequence: TGTGCCAGCAGCCCTAGCGGGGTGTACAATGAGCAGTTCTTC. It is translated as CASSPSGVYNEQFF.

The V and J genes are TRBV19 and TRBJ1-5, with no clear D. Germline V gives CDR1 LNHDA, CDR2 SQIVND (reference sequence). The V gene lost 6 bases and the J gene lost 4 bases, with 16 bases spanning the gap. The CDR3 sequence is 15 residues long. The CDR3 DNA is TGTGCCAGTAGAATCGGACCCCTATCTAATCAGCCCCAGCATTTT. Residues: CASRIGPLSNQPQHF.

CDR3 DNA: TGTGCCAGTAGTATGGCATACAGCGCCGTCCGCTATGGCTACACCTTC. Protein product: CASSMAYSAVRYGYTF. The chain links TRBV19 to TRBJ1-2; the D is unclear. From germline, CDR1 is LNHDA and CDR2 SQIVND (reference sequence). CDR3 length: 16 amino acids. V was trimmed by 3 bases and J by 4 bases, leaving 18 bases between them.

V is TRBV4-1 and J is TRBJ2-7; no firm D call. The V and J ends lost 0 bases and 6 bases respectively, with 12 bases between them. Looked up from germline, CDR1 is MGHRA and CDR2 is YSYEKL. CDR3 size: 14 residues. Here the CDR3 DNA reads TGCGCCAGCAGCCAAGATCGTCTAGGAGTCGAGCAGTACTTC. Translating gives CASSQDRLGVEQYF.

The genes are TRBV7-2 and TRBJ2-3, with 12 bases matching TRBD2. There are 15 residues in the CDR3. V shed 5 bases and J 10 bases; nucleotides not matched to a gene: 10. Per the germline V gene, CDR1 is SGHTA and CDR2 is FQGNSA. DNA of the CDR3: TGTGCCAGCAGCCCCGCCGGACTAGCGGGAAGCGCGCAGTATTTT. Protein product: CASSPAGLAGSAQYF. Based on the CDR3 plus reference TRBV7-2 and TRBJ2-3, the full variable domain is GAGVSQSPSNKVTEKGKDVELRCDPISGHTALYWYRQSLGQGLEFLIYFQGNSAPDKSGLPSDRFSAERTGGSVSTLTIQRTQQEDSAVYLCASSPAGLAGSAQYFGPGTRLTVL.

The chain employs TRBV5-4 and TRBJ1-2; the match to TRBD1 covers 9 bases. CDR3 size: 14 residues. CDR1 is SGHNT and CDR2 is YYREEE in the germline V gene (reference sequence). The ends lost 2 bases at V and 7 bases at J; junction bases unmatched: 6. CDR3 amino acids: CASSFPGQGFGYTF. The CDR3 nucleotides read TGTGCCAGCAGCTTCCCCGGACAGGGGTTTGGCTACACCTTC. Full variable domain (missing parts from reference TRBV5-4 and TRBJ1-2): ETGVTQSPTHLIKTRGQQVTLRCSSQSGHNTVSWYQQALGQGPQFIFQYYREEENGRGNFPPRFSGLQFPNYSSELNVNALELDDSALYLCASSFPGQGFGYTFGSGTRLTVV.

The V call is TRBV5-1, the J call TRBJ2-1, with D hard to call. The CDR3 consists of 14 residues. V was pared by 0 bases and J by 3 bases, with 7 bases between. Germline values: CDR1 SGHRS, CDR2 YFSETQ. CDR3 nucleotides: TGCGCCAGCAGCTTGGGACTGAACTACAATGAGCAGTTCTTC. The encoded protein is CASSLGLNYNEQFF.

The rearrangement uses TRBV4-3 and TRBJ2-1; 12 bases agree with TRBD2. The CDR3 totals 16 residues. Trimming cost V 0 bases and J 12 bases; bases outside gene matches: 9. The germline gives CDR1 LGHNA, CDR2 YSLEER. The CDR3 loop is CASSQDSASGRGWQFF. The CDR3 nucleotides read TGCGCCAGCAGCCAAGATAGCGCTAGCGGGAGGGGTTGGCAGTTCTTC.

This chain links TRBV2 with TRBJ2-1, with D maybe TRBD2 (6 bases). Deletions cut 6 bases from V and 9 bases from J, with 15 bases between. This CDR3 has 13 amino acids. Germline V gene lookup returns CDR1 SNHLY and CDR2 FYNNEI. The CDR3 bases are TGTGCCAGCAGCTCGGAGGGTGCGGGTGAGCAGTTCTTC. Its translation: CASSSEGAGEQFF.

The count of this clone is one. V is TRBV6-6 and J is TRBJ2-7, with TRBD1 matching over 10 bases. The germline gives CDR1 MNHNY, CDR2 SVGAGI (reference sequence). The CDR3 has 15 amino acids. V shed 2 bases, J shed 5 bases, and the junction held 6 bases outside the gene matches. As DNA, the CDR3 is TGTGCCAGCAGTTACCTGCGACAGGGGGCCAACGAGCAGTACTTC. This gives the protein CASSYLRQGANEQYF.

The V call is TRBV6-5, the J call TRBJ2-2; 11 nucleotides agree with TRBD1. The CDR3 loop spans 16 amino acids. V lost 4 bases and J lost 4; bases outside the gene matches: 5. Per the germline V gene, CDR1 is MNHEY and CDR2 is SVGAGI. Here the CDR3 DNA reads TGTGCCAGCAGTTCCCCCGGGACAGGGGGCACCGGGGAGCTGTTTTTT. It yields the protein CASSSPGTGGTGELFF.

This rearrangement joins TRBV10-3 to TRBJ2-1; D could derive from TRBD1 or TRBD2 (5 bases each). V shed 0 bases and J shed 8 bases, with 11 bases lying between them. CDR1 and CDR2 (germline): ENHRY, SYGVKD. CDR3 length equals 14 residues. CDR3 region: CAISESGLGDEQFF. CDR3 DNA sequence: TGTGCCATCAGTGAGTCGGGCTTGGGGGATGAGCAGTTCTTC.

The V call is TRBV11-2, the J call TRBJ2-3; 9 nucleotides line up with TRBD1. CDR3 length: 15 amino acids. The germline V gene encodes CDR1 SGHAT and CDR2 FQNNGV. V was pared by 4 bases and J by 6 bases, with 8 bases of the junction left unmatched. CDR3 bases: TGTGCCAGCAGCTCGGGGACAGGGAAGTCGGATACGCAGTATTTT. Encoded protein: CASSSGTGKSDTQYF.

This clone was seen once. The chain joins TRBV27 to TRBJ2-1, with TRBD2 matching 8 bases. This CDR3 region has 16 residues. After removal of 8 bases from V and 1 base from J, the junction contained 10 bases not matched to a gene. Germline CDR1 is MNHEY and CDR2 is SMNVEV (reference sequence). The CDR3 DNA is TGTGCCAGCGGAACGGGAGGGCCAGGTTCCTACAATGAGCAGTTCTTC. Its protein is CASGTGGPGSYNEQFF.

The V and J genes are TRBV11-2 and TRBJ1-5; D may be TRBD1 (5 bases). Germline V gene data show CDR1 as SGHAT and CDR2 as FQNNGV. V was pared by 1 base and J by 4 bases, with 14 bases between. The CDR3 totals 16 residues. CDR3 nucleotides: TGTGCCAGCAGCTTAGGTGCAGGGAAAAGTAATCAGCCCCAGCATTTT. Translating it yields CASSLGAGKSNQPQHF.

The chain has TRBV7-9 and TRBJ2-7; TRBD2 matches 9 bases. Germline V gene data show CDR1 as SEHNR and CDR2 as FQNEAQ (reference sequence). Germline trimming cut 5 bases from V and 3 bases from J; bases unmatched to any gene: 8. The CDR3 loop spans 15 amino acids. The CDR3 coding sequence is TGTGCCAGCAGCCCTCGACTAGCGGTAGTCTACGAGCAGTACTTC. Its protein is CASSPRLAVVYEQYF. The full variable domain, in which reference TRBV7-9 and TRBJ2-7 provide the parts outside the CDR3, is DTGVSQNPRHKITKRGQNVTFRCDPISEHNRLYWYRQTLGQGPEFLTYFQNEAQLEKSRLLSDRFSAERPKGSFSTLEIQRTEQGDSAMYLCASSPRLAVVYEQYFGPGTRLTVT.

The chain combines TRBV6-5 with TRBJ2-2; weak D call: TRBD1 (6 bases). Germline CDR1 MNHEY, CDR2 SVGAGI. The CDR3 is made up of 13 amino acids. Deletions cut 8 bases from V and 1 base from J, with 8 bases between. For the CDR3, the DNA is TGTGCCAGCCAGACAGGGAACACCGGGGAGCTGTTTTTT. This codes for CASQTGNTGELFF.

V is TRBV4-3 and J is TRBJ2-7; weak D call: TRBD2 (5 bases). This CDR3 spans 13 amino acids. V lost 1 base and J lost 2, with 6 bases in between. The germline CDR1 and CDR2 sequences are LGHNA and YSLEER. The CDR3: CASSQGETYEQYF. The CDR3, as DNA: TGCGCCAGCAGCCAAGGGGAGACCTACGAGCAGTACTTC.

The rearrangement links TRBV5-1 to TRBJ1-1, with a weak D call TRBD1 (5 bases). The CDR3 is 15 residues long. V lost 2 bases and J lost 1, with 12 bases in between. Per the germline V gene, CDR1 is SGHRS and CDR2 is YFSETQ. CDR3 amino acids: CASSLGRTGNTEAFF. DNA for the CDR3: TGCGCCAGCAGCTTAGGTCGAACAGGGAACACTGAAGCTTTCTTT.

The J gene is TRBJ2-5, the V gene TRBV6-5; D not certain. This CDR3 comprises 12 residues. The ends were cut back, 4 bases at V and 7 bases at J, with 10 bases in the middle. Per the germline V gene, CDR1 is MNHEY and CDR2 is SVGAGI. For the CDR3, the DNA is TGTGCCAGCAGTTCTGGGATCGGGACCCAGTACTTC. It translates to CASSSGIGTQYF.

As regards this clone: The same CDR3 can be traced to other DNA sequences in this sample. V usage is TRBV7-2 and J usage is TRBJ2-7; TRBD1 agrees at 7 bases. The germline V gene encodes CDR1 SGHTA and CDR2 FQGNSA. V shed 5 bases and J 6 bases; nucleotides not matched to a gene: 4. The CDR3 runs 12 residues. CDR3 bases: TGTGCCAGCAGCCCGACAGGGTTCGAGCAGTACTTC. Translating gives CASSPTGFEQYF.

Notes on this clone: The same CDR3 arises from other DNA sequences in this sample as well. The chain combines TRBV15 with TRBJ1-5, with D hard to call. The V gene lost 5 bases and the J gene lost 4 bases, with 6 bases spanning the gap. The CDR3 extends over 12 amino acids. From germline, CDR1 is LNHNV and CDR2 YYDKDF (reference sequence). Here the CDR3 reads CATSRPNQPQHF. The CDR3 bases are TGTGCCACCAGCCGCCCAAATCAGCCCCAGCATTTT.

The chain recombines TRBV2 with TRBJ2-1; the match to TRBD2 covers 14 bases. Germline V gene data show CDR1 as SNHLY and CDR2 as FYNNEI. This CDR3 contains 18 residues. Trimming at V came to 5 bases and at J to 5 bases, leaving 11 bases not matched to a gene. The CDR3 DNA reads TGTGCCAGCAGTAAGACTAGCGGGGGGGCCACAAGACACAATGAGCAGTTCTTC. Translated: CASSKTSGGATRHNEQFF.

The V call is TRBV7-9, the J call TRBJ1-1; D not resolved. Germline V lookup: CDR1 SEHNR, CDR2 FQNEAQ (reference sequence). V was pared by 3 bases and J by 0 bases, with 2 bases between. CDR3 length: 12 amino acids. The CDR3 reads CASSFLNTEAFF. CDR3 bases: TGTGCCAGCAGCTTCCTGAACACTGAAGCTTTCTTT.

This chain links TRBV5-8 with TRBJ2-7, with TRBD2 identical over 7 bases. CDR3 length: 15 residues. In germline, CDR1 is SGHTS, CDR2 YDEGEE. V was pared by 3 bases and J by 1 base, with 7 bases of the junction left unmatched. The CDR3 nucleotides read TGTGCCAGCAGCTCCCAGCGGGGCCTTTCCTACGAGCAGTACTTC. It encodes CASSSQRGLSYEQYF.

The rearrangement uses TRBV4-1 and TRBJ2-1; the match to TRBD2 covers 10 bases. Germline loops: CDR1 MGHRA, CDR2 YSYEKL. This CDR3 contains 17 residues. V shed 1 base and J 3 bases; nucleotides not matched to a gene: 6. The CDR3 DNA is TGCGCCAGCAGCCAAGCCGGGAGCGGGGGGGTCTACAATGAGCAGTTCTTC. Protein product: CASSQAGSGGVYNEQFF.

The V call is TRBV30, the J call TRBJ2-3; possibly TRBD2 for D (6 bases). Trimming removed 5 bases at V and 0 bases at J, with 12 bases between. CDR3 length equals 14 residues. Per the germline V gene, CDR1 is GTSNPN and CDR2 is SVGIG (reference sequence). In DNA, the CDR3 is TGTGCCTGGGGGAGGCAGGCTAGCACAGATACGCAGTATTTT. Protein product: CAWGRQASTDTQYF.

The genes are TRBV5-1 and TRBJ1-4, with 7 positions matching TRBD1. V dropped 4 bases and J dropped 0; count of bases not matched to a gene: 6. The germline V gene has CDR1 SGHRS and CDR2 YFSETQ. This CDR3 contains 16 residues. CDR3 loop: CASSPGTVSTNEKLFF. In nucleotides, the CDR3 is TGCGCCAGCAGCCCGGGGACAGTCTCAACTAATGAAAAACTGTTTTTT. The full variable domain, in which reference TRBV5-1 and TRBJ1-4 provide the parts outside the CDR3, is KAGVTQTPRYLIKTRGQQVTLSCSPISGHRSVSWYQQTPGQGLQFLFEYFSETQRNKGNFPGRFSGRQFSNSRSEMNVSTLELGDSALYLCASSPGTVSTNEKLFFGSGTQLSVL.